Presented here are 23 T cell receptor beta chains from one specimen sequenced in a study of T cell changes during pregnancy in multiple sclerosis. Clones were sequenced by immunoSEQ multiplex PCR, and TCRdb holds only the in-frame ones, with some missing. The table shows about 66,000 clones, with 90% to 95% occurring only once. Here the sequenced sample was CD8+ T cells from peripheral blood mononuclear cells, taken before pregnancy. These receptors all stem from a female donor with multiple sclerosis, enrolled in a pregnancy study.

The chain is built from TRBV29-1 and TRBJ1-2; D unresolved. The CDR3 runs 13 residues. Trimming removed 0 bases at V and 4 bases at J, with 9 bases between. The germline V gene encodes CDR1 SQVTM and CDR2 ANQGSEA. Here the CDR3 DNA reads TGCAGCGTTGAAGATGTACGGAGCTATGGCTACACCTTC. Translated, it gives CSVEDVRSYGYTF.

The chain carries TRBV30 and TRBJ2-7; D is unresolved. CDR1 is GTSNPN and CDR2 is SVGIG in the germline V gene (reference sequence). Trimming stripped 7 bases from V and 2 bases from J, with 9 bases between. There are 11 residues in the CDR3. The CDR3 region is CASRRTYEQYF. CDR3 bases: TGTGCCTCTAGACGGACCTACGAGCAGTACTTC. Full variable domain (rest looked up from reference TRBV30 and TRBJ2-7): SQTIHQWPATLVQPVGSPLSLECTVEGTSNPNLYWYRQAAGRGLQLLFYSVGIGQISSEVPQNLSASRPQDRQFILSSKKLLLSDSGFYLCASRRTYEQYFGPGTRLTVT.

This clone has only one observation. CDR3 in DNA: TGTGCCAGCGGGCAGGGGGGCACTGAAGCTTTCTTT. The encoded protein is CASGQGGTEAFF. This chain joins TRBV6-5 and TRBJ1-1; 7 bases match TRBD1. The J segment lost 4 bases and the V segment lost 8 bases, leaving 4 bases of the junction unmatched. Per the germline V gene, CDR1 is MNHEY and CDR2 is SVGAGI. CDR3 length equals 12 residues.

The gene calls are TRBV7-6 and TRBJ1-2, with TRBD1 matching over 7 bases. The trim removed 5 bases at V and 6 bases at J, leaving 9 bases unmatched. From germline, CDR1 is SGHVS and CDR2 FNYEAQ. This CDR3 region has 14 residues. This CDR3 reads CASSPGGTEDGYTF. CDR3 nucleotides: TGTGCCAGCAGCCCAGGGGGGACAGAGGATGGCTACACCTTC.

J is TRBJ1-2 and V is TRBV25-1; D uncertain. There are 14 residues in the CDR3. Germline-derived CDR1 and CDR2 are MGHDK and SYGVNS. V was trimmed by 0 bases and J by 6 bases, leaving 11 bases between them. The CDR3 protein is CASSEYGHGDGYTF. CDR3 sequence (DNA): TGTGCCAGCAGTGAATACGGGCACGGGGATGGCTACACCTTC.

The V call is TRBV19, the J call TRBJ2-7; maybe TRBD1 (6 bases). The CDR3 is 14 amino acids. Deletions cut 5 bases from V and 0 bases from J, with 11 bases between. Germline values: CDR1 LNHDA, CDR2 SQIVND (reference sequence). This CDR3 reads CASSSGAYSYEQYF. CDR3 bases: TGTGCCAGTAGTTCAGGGGCCTACTCCTACGAGCAGTACTTC. Together with reference TRBV19 and TRBJ2-7, the CDR3 gives the full variable domain: DGGITQSPKYLFRKEGQNVTLSCEQNLNHDAMYWYRQDPGQGLRLIYYSQIVNDFQKGDIAEGYSVSREKKESFPLTVTSAQKNPTAFYLCASSSGAYSYEQYFGPGTRLTVT.

The chain joins TRBV6-1 to TRBJ2-7; 11 positions agree with TRBD2. J gave up 6 bases and V 6 bases, and 7 bases lay outside the gene matches. The germline V gene has CDR1 MNHNS and CDR2 SASEGT. The CDR3 is 14 residues long. The CDR3 DNA reads as TGTGCCAGCAGCCTACTAGCGGGGGTCTCCGAGCAGTACTTC. Amino acid sequence: CASSLLAGVSEQYF.

V and J are TRBV7-3 and TRBJ2-2; 7 bases map to TRBD1. The CDR3 has 15 residues. CDR1 is SGHTA, CDR2 FQGTGA, per germline. V lost 5 bases to trimming and J lost 1 base; unmatched junction nucleotides: 4. The CDR3 loop is CASSPGGGNTGELFF. The DNA of the CDR3 is TGTGCCAGCAGCCCAGGGGGTGGGAACACCGGGGAGCTGTTTTTT.

The chain employs TRBV15 and TRBJ2-7; D is unresolved. Germline CDR1 reads LNHNV; CDR2 reads YYDKDF (reference sequence). CDR3 length: 15 amino acids. V dropped 0 bases and J dropped 1 base, with 10 bases sitting between them. CDR3 sequence reads: CATSRDSLESYEQYF. As DNA, the CDR3 is TGTGCCACCAGCAGAGACAGTCTAGAGTCCTACGAGCAGTACTTC.

CDR3 DNA: TGTGCCAGCGTAATCCGGGACAGGGACTACGAGCAGTACTTC. Amino acids: CASVIRDRDYEQYF. This chain uses TRBV6-1 with TRBJ2-7; TRBD1 agrees at 9 bases. V trimming: 8 bases; J trimming: 3 bases; junction bases outside the gene matches: 8. The CDR3 runs 14 residues. CDR1 and CDR2 (germline): MNHNS, SASEGT.

V usage is TRBV27 and J usage is TRBJ2-1; possible D gene TRBD1, 5 bases. CDR1 is MNHEY and CDR2 is SMNVEV in the germline V gene (reference sequence). V dropped 2 bases and J dropped 5 bases, with 13 bases sitting between them. The CDR3 covers 15 residues. CDR3 nucleotides: TGTGCCAGCAGTTTAATGTCAGGGTCCCACAATGAGCAGTTCTTC. Its translation is CASSLMSGSHNEQFF.

The chain uses TRBV10-3 and TRBJ2-1; 13 nucleotides align to TRBD2. This CDR3 has 14 amino acids. From germline, CDR1 is ENHRY and CDR2 SYGVKD. V gave up 7 bases and J gave up 5 bases; unmatched junction bases: 2. CDR3 nucleotide sequence: TGTGCCATCACCGGACTAGCGGGGGACAATGAGCAGTTCTTC. Protein: CAITGLAGDNEQFF.

This clone came up once. The J gene is TRBJ2-7, the V gene TRBV27, with D tentatively TRBD2 (6 bases). Trimming took 1 base from V and 2 from J, leaving 12 bases between them. CDR1 is MNHEY, CDR2 SMNVEV, per germline (reference sequence). The CDR3 totals 15 residues. The CDR3 DNA follows: TGTGCCAGCAGTTTATTGGGGACTCACGCCTACGAGCAGTACTTC. Amino acid sequence: CASSLLGTHAYEQYF.

The chain uses TRBV9 and TRBJ2-5; 10 bases fit TRBD2. From germline, CDR1 is SGDLS and CDR2 YYNGEE. The junction had 7 bases not matched to a gene; V was cut back by 1 base and J by 1 base. This CDR3 has 17 amino acids. The CDR3 here is CASSVPEAGGFQETQYF. In DNA, the CDR3 is TGTGCCAGCAGCGTACCGGAAGCGGGGGGGTTCCAAGAGACCCAGTACTTC.

In this sample, this clone turned up once. The chain uses TRBV6-4 and TRBJ2-3; 11 bases fit TRBD1. The trim removed 5 bases at V and 4 bases at J, leaving 2 bases unmatched. In germline, CDR1 is MRHNA, CDR2 SNTAGT. The CDR3 spans 14 residues. CDR3 protein: CASSQGQGADTQYF. In DNA form, the CDR3 reads TGTGCCAGCAGTCAGGGACAGGGGGCAGATACGCAGTATTTT.

The chain uses TRBV19 and TRBJ1-1; the D is unclear. Germline CDR1 and CDR2: LNHDA and SQIVND (reference sequence). This CDR3 spans 15 amino acids. Trimming left V 1 base short and J 0 bases short, with 9 bases between. The CDR3 sequence: CASSIGQDVNTEAFF. Written as DNA, the CDR3 is TGTGCCAGTAGTATAGGGCAGGATGTGAACACTGAAGCTTTCTTT.

The genes are TRBV29-1 and TRBJ1-2, with 10 bases matching TRBD1. V trimming: 2 bases; J trimming: 3 bases; junction bases outside the gene matches: 6. The germline V gene has CDR1 SQVTM and CDR2 ANQGSEA. CDR3 length: 15 amino acids. CDR3 bases: TGCAGCGTTGAAACCGGGACAGGGGCCTACTATGGCTACACCTTC. Protein: CSVETGTGAYYGYTF. Filled out from reference TRBV29-1 and TRBJ1-2, the complete variable domain reads SAVISQKPSRDICQRGTSLTIQCQVDSQVTMMFWYRQQPGQSLTLIATANQGSEATYESGFVIDKFPISRPNLTFSTLTVSNMSPEDSSIYLCSVETGTGAYYGYTFGSGTRLTVV.

The chain carries TRBV6-6 and TRBJ2-6; D not resolved. Trimming removed 0 bases at V and 1 base at J, with 7 bases between. This CDR3 spans 16 amino acids. The germline gives CDR1 MNHNY, CDR2 SVGAGI (reference sequence). CDR3 bases: TGTGCCAGCAGTTACTCGAGGATTTCTGGGGCCAACGTCCTGACTTTC. Protein sequence: CASSYSRISGANVLTF.

The CDR3 sequence is CASSLGTGVEAFF. In DNA, the CDR3 is TGTGCCAGCAGTTTGGGGACGGGGGTAGAAGCTTTCTTT. This sequence joins TRBV6-5 and TRBJ1-1; possibly TRBD1 for D (5 bases). This CDR3 is built from 13 residues. Trimming left V 4 bases short and J 8 bases short, with 14 bases between. Germline V gene sequence: CDR1 MNHEY, CDR2 SVGAGI.

The chain recombines TRBV2 with TRBJ2-1; D is ambiguous. Trimming stripped 6 bases from V and 9 bases from J, with 15 bases between. Germline CDR1 SNHLY, CDR2 FYNNEI. The CDR3 loop spans 13 amino acids. CDR3 protein: CASREQRGIEQFF. In nucleotides, the CDR3 is TGTGCCAGCAGGGAACAGCGTGGAATTGAGCAGTTCTTC.

The chain links TRBV27 to TRBJ1-1; 8 positions agree with TRBD1. The germline CDR1 and CDR2 sequences are MNHEY and SMNVEV (reference sequence). V trimming: 9 bases; J trimming: 6 bases; junction bases outside the gene matches: 6. The CDR3 is 12 amino acids. CDR3 loop: CASRTGRAEAFF. Written as DNA, the CDR3 is TGTGCCAGTAGGACAGGGAGGGCTGAAGCTTTCTTT.

V gene TRBV9 combines with J gene TRBJ1-1, with D unresolved. Germline CDR1 is SGDLS and CDR2 is YYNGEE. The CDR3 consists of 15 residues. Between the trimmed V and J ends, which lost 0 bases and 6 bases, there was a span of 15 bases. The CDR3 loop is CASSVAPGMDAEAFF. Written as DNA, the CDR3 is TGTGCCAGCAGCGTAGCTCCGGGAATGGATGCTGAAGCTTTCTTT.

A word on this clone: A read error may produce the germline difference seen at one junction end. V gene TRBV7-7 combines with J gene TRBJ1-6, with 7 bases fitting TRBD1. Germline V gives CDR1 SSHAT, CDR2 FNYEAQ (reference sequence). The CDR3 has 14 residues. CDR3 in amino acids: CASSQGQEGSPLHF. The CDR3 nucleotides read TGTGCTAGCAGCCAAGGACAGGAGGGTTCACCCCTCCACTTT.